Included here is one TCR beta chain sequence, with context. What it binds is not known. The template used for profiling TCR beta VDJ and CDR3 was genomic DNA. TCRdb re-called the reads through MiXCR, storing one row per CDR3 protein. The sample holds 150,000 or so distinct CDR3 sequences, 47% seen once. This specimen belongs to a study of CD8+CD57+ T cells in acquired aplastic anemia. The overall study: Mean yield of DNA from sorted CD4+ and CD8+ cells was around 3 ug.

Germline loops: CDR1 LGHDT, CDR2 YNNKEL (reference sequence). The trim removed 4 bases at V and 4 bases at J, leaving 10 bases unmatched. The CDR3 has 18 amino acids. Study-wide findings and caveats: Over 25 shared CD8+ CDR3s appeared highly expressed within patients' immunodominant clones.

Patients selected for sequencing had displayed CD8+CD57+ cell expansion by flow cytometry. Severe acquired aplastic anemia affected all patients. Patient blood was sampled before any therapy had been received. The source of this sequence is a human donor with aplastic anemia. The specimen sequenced was sorted CD4+, CD8+, or CD8+CD57+ T cells (not recorded which) from PBMCs. The chain employs TRBV3-1 and TRBJ2-3, with TRBD2 identical over 14 bases. For the CDR3, the DNA is TGTGCCAGCAGCCCCGACCGCGGGACTAGCGGGGGCCCAGATACGCAGTATTTT. It is translated as CASSPDRGTSGGPDTQYF.